Listed below are T cell receptor beta chains from one sample, sequenced in a study of monozygotic twins with inflammatory bowel disease. Each CDR3 protein gets one entry in TCRdb, which reprocessed the 5' RACE reads and gives no DNA. The sample totals approximately 150,000 distinct CDR3 sequences. What was sequenced was blood. These receptors were obtained from a human donor with ulcerative colitis or Crohn's disease, or a healthy co-twin of an affected twin (not recorded which). Each CDR3 is given with its conserved first and last residue. Each record gives: J gene, V gene, CDR3 protein.

j_call: TRBJ2-1
v_call: TRBV20-1
cdr3_aa: CSAGPLGGVSYNEQFF

j_call: TRBJ1-5
v_call: TRBV6-5
cdr3_aa: CASSYSQGSHNQPQHF

j_call: TRBJ2-5
v_call: TRBV7-2
cdr3_aa: CASSLATGGGQETQYF

j_call: TRBJ1-1
v_call: TRBV5-1
cdr3_aa: CASSLMPQGASSEAFF

j_call: TRBJ2-3
v_call: TRBV12-3/TRBV12-4
cdr3_aa: CASSYGPSDTQYF

j_call: TRBJ2-5
v_call: TRBV5-1
cdr3_aa: CASSLRAGSPETQYF

j_call: TRBJ1-5
v_call: TRBV28
cdr3_aa: CASLNSNQPQHF

j_call: TRBJ1-3
v_call: TRBV7-9
cdr3_aa: CASSSALSEVDTIYF

j_call: TRBJ2-1
v_call: TRBV19
cdr3_aa: CASSRGGNYNEQFF

j_call: TRBJ2-1
v_call: TRBV11-2
cdr3_aa: CASSSLPGNEQFF

j_call: TRBJ1-3
v_call: TRBV20-1
cdr3_aa: CSTIQGSGNTIYF

j_call: TRBJ1-2
v_call: TRBV5-1
cdr3_aa: CASSLSEALGYTF

j_call: TRBJ1-6
v_call: TRBV9
cdr3_aa: CASSAAGTGKGSPLHF

j_call: TRBJ1-5
v_call: TRBV7-9
cdr3_aa: CASSPGTGGYQPQHF

j_call: TRBJ1-2
v_call: TRBV5-4
cdr3_aa: CASSLDQGGYGYTF

j_call: TRBJ2-7
v_call: TRBV6-5
cdr3_aa: CASSYLGPRGPLSYEQYF

j_call: TRBJ2-7
v_call: TRBV7-9
cdr3_aa: CASSSLAAVYEQYF

j_call: TRBJ2-7
v_call: TRBV18
cdr3_aa: CASSLGPGLAGGEQYF

j_call: TRBJ1-2
v_call: TRBV10-3
cdr3_aa: CAISGVGSSYGYTF

j_call: TRBJ1-2
v_call: TRBV20-1
cdr3_aa: CSARDGTPNGYTF

j_call: TRBJ2-1
v_call: TRBV5-1
cdr3_aa: CAIPTGGNEQFF

j_call: TRBJ1-2
v_call: TRBV11-2
cdr3_aa: CASSSDRTRGGYTF

j_call: TRBJ2-7
v_call: TRBV20-1
cdr3_aa: CSARYSPGQSYEQYF

j_call: TRBJ2-7
v_call: TRBV20-1
cdr3_aa: CSAPRTDGAGADEQYF

j_call: TRBJ2-1
v_call: TRBV7-3
cdr3_aa: CASSPPWGEQFF

j_call: TRBJ1-1
v_call: TRBV19
cdr3_aa: CASKPVQTNTEAFF

j_call: TRBJ2-3
v_call: TRBV9
cdr3_aa: CASSEGQGVAENTDTQYF

j_call: TRBJ1-2
v_call: TRBV9
cdr3_aa: CASSPQANYGYTF

j_call: TRBJ1-2
v_call: TRBV7-2
cdr3_aa: CASSLAPTSTYGYTF

j_call: TRBJ2-3
v_call: TRBV20-1
cdr3_aa: CRAGQTTDTQYF

j_call: TRBJ2-3
v_call: TRBV20-1
cdr3_aa: CSASGTSGRYSTDTQYF

j_call: TRBJ2-1
v_call: TRBV28
cdr3_aa: CASSAIGAGRSYNEQFF

j_call: TRBJ2-1
v_call: TRBV5-1
cdr3_aa: CASSWSRVVYNEQFF

j_call: TRBJ2-7
v_call: TRBV5-6
cdr3_aa: CASSLYRYEQYF

j_call: TRBJ2-1
v_call: TRBV20-1
cdr3_aa: CSARDRREYNEQFF

j_call: TRBJ2-7
v_call: TRBV7-2
cdr3_aa: CASSLGLVSYEQYF

j_call: TRBJ2-5
v_call: TRBV7-2
cdr3_aa: CASSPTGGETQYF

j_call: TRBJ1-1
v_call: TRBV6-1
cdr3_aa: CASGDRFWNTEAFF

j_call: TRBJ2-3
v_call: TRBV24-1
cdr3_aa: CATSDANSPDTQYF

j_call: TRBJ2-2
v_call: TRBV7-6
cdr3_aa: CASSPGTSGELFF

j_call: TRBJ2-1
v_call: TRBV10-3
cdr3_aa: CAISDDRTEDYNEQFF

j_call: TRBJ2-7
v_call: TRBV29-1
cdr3_aa: CSVDLRGLAGNYEQYF

j_call: TRBJ2-5
v_call: TRBV5-1
cdr3_aa: CASSRAGGREETQYF

j_call: TRBJ2-5
v_call: TRBV5-1
cdr3_aa: CASSFNWEETQYF

j_call: TRBJ1-5
v_call: TRBV20-1
cdr3_aa: CSARELRDSNQPQHF